This TCR beta chain came from a study of early T cells in non-severe SARS-CoV-2 infection. This clonotype has just a few counts. Researchers tagged individual cDNA molecules with unique molecular identifiers. TCRdb fed the 5' RACE reads into MiXCR, producing one record per CDR3 protein. The sample holds tens of thousands of distinct CDR3 sequences; around 15% are singletons and the top ten take 4.1%. The V gene's germline CDR1 is LNHDA and CDR2 SQIVND (reference sequence). This CDR3 spans 15 amino acids. J lost 8 bases, V lost 2 bases, and 7 bases had no gene match. The TCR was taken from an adult who was a healthcare worker with PCR-confirmed SARS-CoV-2 infection or an uninfected control (not recorded which). The specimen comprised whole blood, sampled at baseline. V and J are TRBV19 and TRBJ2-1; 9 bases match TRBD1. In DNA form, the CDR3 reads TGTGCCAGTAGTATACAGTCCGGGACAGGGCATGAGCAGTTCTTC. Its translation: CASSIQSGTGHEQFF. Filled out from reference TRBV19 and TRBJ2-1, the complete variable domain reads DGGITQSPKYLFRKEGQNVTLSCEQNLNHDAMYWYRQDPGQGLRLIYYSQIVNDFQKGDIAEGYSVSREKKESFPLTVTSAQKNPTAFYLCASSIQSGTGHEQFFGPGTRLTVL.